The 16 T cell receptor beta chains listed next were all sequenced from one sample in a study of OX40 agonist ivuxolimab in advanced cancers. The receptor library was made with the immunoSEQ multiplex PCR assay. Not all clones reach the TCRdb copy of this immuneACCESS table, which keeps in-frame sequences only. Checked studies attribute under half of the gap to unresolved V genes and leave the rest unexplained. For this sample the table gives fewer than 80,000 clones, of which roughly 87% were detected only once. Jointly, the top ten make up just over 2% of the sample. Sequenced here: CD4+ or CD8+ T cells sorted from blood, sampled in a trial of the OX40 agonist ivuxolimab. The receptor source for this set is an adult with an advanced solid tumor such as melanoma, head and neck, liver or kidney cancer.

There are a few counts of this clone. CDR3 nucleotide sequence: TGTGCCAGCAGCTTAGATTTGAATTCACCCCTCCACTTT. Residues: CASSLDLNSPLHF. J is TRBJ1-6 and V is TRBV7-8; D uncertain. V was pared by 1 base and J by 7 bases, with 5 bases between. CDR1 is SGHVS, CDR2 FQNEAQ, per germline. There are 13 residues in the CDR3.

The chain combines TRBV6-5 with TRBJ1-1; 9 bases agree with TRBD1. The junction had 3 bases not matched to a gene; V was cut back by 0 bases and J by 4 bases. The germline V gene encodes CDR1 MNHEY and CDR2 SVGAGI. The CDR3 sequence is 15 residues long. CDR3 sequence: CASSYSRTGATEAFF. CDR3 nucleotides: TGTGCCAGCAGTTACTCTAGGACAGGGGCCACTGAAGCTTTCTTT.

The chain recombines TRBV5-5 with TRBJ2-1, with D possibly TRBD2 on 5 matching bases. This CDR3 contains 16 residues. Trimming pared 6 bases from V and 0 bases from J, leaving 16 bases between. Germline assignment: CDR1 SGHKS and CDR2 YYEKEE (reference sequence). Written as DNA, the CDR3 is TGTGCCAGCAACCTAGCCTGGGAAAGCTCCTACAATGAGCAGTTCTTC. Encoded protein: CASNLAWESSYNEQFF.

V gene TRBV28 combines with J gene TRBJ1-2; D gene uncertain. The germline CDR1 and CDR2 sequences are MDHEN and SYDVKM. CDR3 length equals 15 residues. Deletions cut 3 bases from V and 6 bases from J, with 17 bases between. Here the CDR3 DNA reads TGTGCCAGCAGTTTTAGGGCCCGACGGGTTAATGGCTACACCTTC. Translated, it gives CASSFRARRVNGYTF.

The rearrangement joins TRBV28 to TRBJ1-5; D is unresolved. The CDR3 has 10 amino acids. Trimming cost V 4 bases and J 7 bases, with 2 bases left between them. Germline V lookup: CDR1 MDHEN, CDR2 SYDVKM. The CDR3 reads CASSWQPQHF. CDR3 nucleotide sequence: TGTGCCAGCAGTTGGCAGCCCCAGCATTTT.

The rearrangement uses TRBV28 and TRBJ2-3; 7 nucleotides align to TRBD1. The J segment lost 4 bases and the V segment lost 6 bases, leaving 7 bases of the junction unmatched. CDR3 length equals 14 residues. Per germline, CDR1 MDHEN and CDR2 SYDVKM. The CDR3 sequence: CASSPPGTADTQYF. The DNA for the CDR3 is TGTGCCAGCAGCCCCCCCGGGACAGCAGATACGCAGTATTTT.

The rearrangement joins TRBV5-5 to TRBJ2-3; TRBD1 agrees at 8 bases. V lost 3 bases and J lost 5; bases outside the gene matches: 5. This CDR3 spans 14 amino acids. The germline CDR1 and CDR2 sequences are SGHKS and YYEKEE (reference sequence). As DNA, the CDR3 is TGTGCCAGCAGCTCCGGGACAGGCCTAGATACGCAGTATTTT. Translating gives CASSSGTGLDTQYF.

The chain is built from TRBV28 and TRBJ1-2; D possibly corresponds to TRBD1 (5 bases). The CDR3 is 13 residues long. Germline CDR1 reads MDHEN; CDR2 reads SYDVKM. The V gene lost 4 bases and the J gene lost 3 bases, with 9 bases spanning the gap. The CDR3 sequence is CASSSRDDYGYTF. The CDR3 DNA follows: TGTGCCAGCAGTTCCAGGGATGACTATGGCTACACCTTC.

The chain uses TRBV28 and TRBJ2-1, with 10 bases identical to TRBD2. CDR3 length: 15 amino acids. V lost 8 bases to trimming and J lost 1 base; unmatched junction nucleotides: 5. Germline assignment: CDR1 MDHEN and CDR2 SYDVKM. As DNA, the CDR3 is TGTGCCAGCGGGGGGGGACTAGCGTCCTACAATGAGCAGTTCTTC. This codes for CASGGGLASYNEQFF.

This chain uses TRBV27 with TRBJ2-2; D gene uncertain. From germline, CDR1 is MNHEY and CDR2 SMNVEV (reference sequence). With 5 bases removed from V and 3 bases from J, the gap between germline ends came to 4 bases. The CDR3 length is 12 residues. The CDR3 bases are TGTGCCAGCAGTGTCTACACCGGGGAGCTGTTTTTT. Translating gives CASSVYTGELFF.

In its sample, this clone was seen once. The chain couples TRBV29-1 to TRBJ1-2; D might be TRBD1 (5 bases). The CDR3 spans 13 residues. V dropped 0 bases and J dropped 2 bases, with 7 bases sitting between them. CDR1 SQVTM and CDR2 ANQGSEA come from the germline V gene. The DNA of the CDR3 is TGCAGCGTTGAAGAGGGGGGGAACTATGGCTACACCTTC. Translated, it gives CSVEEGGNYGYTF.

This chain uses TRBV7-2 with TRBJ1-1; 10 bases line up with TRBD1. The CDR3 extends over 15 amino acids. V lost 5 bases and J lost 4; bases outside the gene matches: 7. CDR1 is SGHTA and CDR2 is FQGNSA in the germline V gene. The CDR3 DNA is TGTGCCAGCAGCCCCTGGGACAGGGGTGGCACTGAAGCTTTCTTT. Encoded protein: CASSPWDRGGTEAFF.

The chain combines TRBV19 with TRBJ1-2; 7 bases map to TRBD1. From germline, CDR1 is LNHDA and CDR2 SQIVND (reference sequence). The CDR3 runs 14 residues. Germline trimming cut 3 bases from V and 2 bases from J; bases unmatched to any gene: 3. The CDR3 sequence is CASSIGRGNYGYTF. The CDR3 bases are TGTGCCAGTAGTATCGGCAGGGGGAACTATGGCTACACCTTC.

The genes are TRBV9 and TRBJ2-1, with 11 nucleotides matching TRBD2. The V segment lost 5 bases and the J segment 7 bases; nucleotides outside the gene matches: 11. The CDR3 covers 16 residues. The germline V gene encodes CDR1 SGDLS and CDR2 YYNGEE. CDR3 sequence (DNA): TGTGCCAGCAGTACACAACTAGCGGGAGAGGGAAATGAGCAGTTCTTC. It specifies CASSTQLAGEGNEQFF.

The V call is TRBV15, the J call TRBJ2-1, with 10 positions matching TRBD2. CDR1 is LNHNV, CDR2 YYDKDF, per germline (reference sequence). The CDR3 contains 17 residues. Trimming cost V 0 bases and J 4 bases; bases outside gene matches: 6. DNA of the CDR3: TGTGCCACCAGCAGAGATCTTCCAGCGGGAGGGTACAATGAGCAGTTCTTC. Protein: CATSRDLPAGGYNEQFF.

With regard to this clone: Other DNA sequences in this sample translate to the same CDR3. The gene calls are TRBV19 and TRBJ1-5; no definite D call. Trimming pared 1 base from V and 0 bases from J, leaving 7 bases between. Germline V gene data show CDR1 as LNHDA and CDR2 as SQIVND (reference sequence). The CDR3 sequence is 15 residues long. DNA for the CDR3: TGTGCCAGTAGTATAGTGTCCAGTAGCAATCAGCCCCAGCATTTT. Translating gives CASSIVSSSNQPQHF.